Below are 30 T cell receptor beta chains sequenced from a single sample in a study of blood T cell repertoires in COVID-19. Sequencing used immunoSEQ multiplex PCR; TCRdb keeps in-frame clones, though not all of them. Of over 120,000 clones listed, around 78% are singletons. Material: peripheral blood. Source of these receptors: a woman aged 80 or over with active or convalescent COVID-19.

V usage is TRBV5-1 and J usage is TRBJ2-2, with TRBD1 matching 8 bases. Germline V lookup: CDR1 SGHRS, CDR2 YFSETQ. V trimming: 0 bases; J trimming: 7 bases; junction bases outside the gene matches: 8. This CDR3 has 16 amino acids. The CDR3 spells CASSLEPQGAGGELFF. CDR3 in DNA: TGCGCCAGCAGCTTGGAACCTCAGGGGGCTGGCGGGGAGCTGTTTTTT.

V usage is TRBV6-2 or TRBV6-3 and J usage is TRBJ2-7, with unresolved D. Between the trimmed V and J ends, which lost 5 bases and 3 bases, there was a span of 5 bases. Germline CDR1 is MNHEY and CDR2 is SVGEGT. The CDR3 is made up of 11 amino acids. The CDR3 here is CASSPHYEQYF. The DNA of the CDR3 is TGTGCCAGCAGTCCCCACTACGAGCAGTACTTC.

This clone has more than one count but fewer than ten. The J gene is TRBJ1-5, the V gene TRBV6-1; possibly TRBD1 for D (6 bases). The CDR3 totals 14 residues. Trimming left V 2 bases short and J 3 bases short, with 8 bases between. Germline V gene lookup returns CDR1 MNHNS and CDR2 SASEGT. The CDR3 is CASSEQGNNQPQHF. The CDR3 nucleotides read TGTGCCAGCAGTGAACAGGGGAACAATCAGCCCCAGCATTTT.

About this clone itself: A junction boundary mismatches the germline segment, possibly from a read error. The CDR3 reads CASSLSGSTKETQYF. The CDR3 bases are TGTGCTAGCAGCTTGAGCGGGAGTACGAAAGAGACCCAGTACTTC. This chain joins TRBV7-7 and TRBJ2-5, with 8 nucleotides matching TRBD2. Germline V gene lookup returns CDR1 SSHAT and CDR2 FNYEAQ (reference sequence). This CDR3 is 15 amino acids long.

V and J are TRBV30 and TRBJ1-4, with a tentative D call TRBD1 (6 bases). CDR3 size: 14 residues. Germline-derived CDR1 and CDR2 are GTSNPN and SVGIG (reference sequence). V dropped 8 bases and J dropped 1 base, with 14 bases sitting between them. In nucleotides, the CDR3 is TGTGCCGTGGGGAGAGGGGGAACTAATGAAAAACTGTTTTTT. This encodes CAVGRGGTNEKLFF.

This clone was detected only once. This chain links TRBV4-1 with TRBJ2-7; TRBD2 is a possible D gene (6 bases). V lost 5 bases and J lost 1, with 15 bases in between. CDR3 length: 15 amino acids. Germline values: CDR1 MGHRA, CDR2 YSYEKL. CDR3 nucleotide sequence: TGCGCCAGCAGCGGGGGGTGGTACAGTTCCTACGAGCAGTACTTC. Its translation is CASSGGWYSSYEQYF.

The V call is TRBV27, the J call TRBJ1-4, with D tentatively TRBD1 (6 bases). With 2 bases removed from V and 8 bases from J, the gap between germline ends came to 18 bases. The CDR3 contains 16 residues. Germline V CDR1 and CDR2: MNHEY, SMNVEV (reference sequence). The chain's CDR3 is CASSLSRTGLEEKLFF. Here the CDR3 DNA reads TGTGCCAGCAGTTTAAGCCGAACAGGGCTGGAGGAAAAACTGTTTTTT.

The chain combines TRBV6-5 with TRBJ1-2; 7 bases match TRBD1. Germline CDR1 is MNHEY and CDR2 is SVGAGI. The V segment lost 9 bases and the J segment 7 bases; nucleotides outside the gene matches: 11. This CDR3 is 13 amino acids long. CDR3 sequence reads: CASMGQGGSGYTF. In nucleotides, the CDR3 is TGTGCCAGTATGGGGCAGGGGGGCTCTGGCTACACCTTC.

The chain is built from TRBV5-1 and TRBJ1-2, with D perhaps matching TRBD1 (5 bases). The germline CDR1 and CDR2 sequences are SGHRS and YFSETQ. Trimming shortened V by 2 bases and J by 4 bases, and 12 bases separated the two germline ends. The CDR3 covers 14 residues. The CDR3 here is CASSLVPGSYGYTF. The DNA of the CDR3 is TGCGCCAGCAGCTTAGTTCCAGGGTCCTATGGCTACACCTTC. Filled out from reference TRBV5-1 and TRBJ1-2, the complete variable domain reads KAGVTQTPRYLIKTRGQQVTLSCSPISGHRSVSWYQQTPGQGLQFLFEYFSETQRNKGNFPGRFSGRQFSNSRSEMNVSTLELGDSALYLCASSLVPGSYGYTFGSGTRLTVV.

This chain uses TRBV21-1 with TRBJ2-7; TRBD2, the table's D call, lacks a check against the DNA. TRBV21-1 is described as a pseudogene. The CDR3 is made up of 15 amino acids. The CDR3 sequence is CASSKCYRDSYEQYF. The DNA of the CDR3 is TGTGCCAGCAGCAAATGTTATCGGGACTCCTACGAGCAGTACTTC.

The genes are TRBV5-6 and TRBJ1-6; 9 nucleotides agree with TRBD1. CDR1 and CDR2 (germline): SGHDT, YYEEEE. V shed 1 base and J 8 bases; nucleotides not matched to a gene: 4. CDR3 size: 15 residues. The CDR3 nucleotides are TGTGCCAGCAGCTTGAGCGACAGGGGGGATTCACCCCTCCACTTT. It yields the protein CASSLSDRGDSPLHF.

The chain employs TRBV6-5 and TRBJ1-2; D might be TRBD1 (5 bases). The CDR3 extends over 12 amino acids. The V gene's germline CDR1 is MNHEY and CDR2 SVGAGI. Trimming removed 6 bases at V and 5 bases at J, with 10 bases between. This CDR3 reads CASRVQVYGYTF. CDR3 nucleotide sequence: TGTGCCAGCAGAGTACAGGTTTATGGCTACACCTTC.

The rearrangement joins TRBV7-9 to TRBJ2-7, with D maybe TRBD1 (6 bases). This CDR3 has 13 residues. V gave up 5 bases and J gave up 4 bases, with 12 bases separating them. The germline V gene encodes CDR1 SEHNR and CDR2 FQNEAQ (reference sequence). CDR3 protein: CASSAQGRYEQYF. The CDR3, as DNA: TGTGCCAGCAGCGCACAGGGAAGGTACGAGCAGTACTTC. Variable domain in full (rest from reference TRBV7-9 and TRBJ2-7): DTGVSQNPRHKITKRGQNVTFRCDPISEHNRLYWYRQTLGQGPEFLTYFQNEAQLEKSRLLSDRFSAERPKGSFSTLEIQRTEQGDSAMYLCASSAQGRYEQYFGPGTRLTVT.

This chain connects TRBV19 to TRBJ1-1, with TRBD1 identical over 7 bases. The CDR3 runs 13 residues. Germline trimming cut 5 bases from V and 5 bases from J; bases unmatched to any gene: 5. Looked up from germline, CDR1 is LNHDA and CDR2 is SQIVND (reference sequence). The CDR3 DNA reads as TGTGCCAGTAGTGTGTACAGGGGAACTGAAGCTTTCTTT. This translates into CASSVYRGTEAFF.

This clone was seen many times. The gene calls are TRBV2 and TRBJ1-4, with 7 positions matching TRBD1. This CDR3 spans 13 amino acids. CDR1 SNHLY and CDR2 FYNNEI come from the germline V gene. V gave up 6 bases and J gave up 10 bases; unmatched junction bases: 8. The chain's CDR3 is CASSESSGGKLFF. The CDR3 nucleotides read TGTGCCAGCAGCGAAAGTTCAGGGGGAAAACTGTTTTTT.

CDR3 protein: CASSLTWASSYEQYF. The CDR3 DNA reads TGTGCCAGCAGCCTGACCTGGGCGAGCTCCTACGAGCAGTACTTC. This chain uses TRBV9 with TRBJ2-7, with D unresolved. Per germline, CDR1 SGDLS and CDR2 YYNGEE. This CDR3 has 15 amino acids. Between the trimmed V and J ends, which lost 4 bases and 0 bases, there was a span of 14 bases.

This clone was seen a handful of times. The chain employs TRBV5-1 and TRBJ2-5; weak D call: TRBD1 (8 bases). The CDR3 spans 14 residues. V was shortened by 4 bases and J by 6 bases, with 16 bases between the two germline ends. Germline values: CDR1 SGHRS, CDR2 YFSETQ. This chain's CDR3 is CASSPDRGGKTQYF. In nucleotides, the CDR3 is TGCGCCAGCAGCCCAGACAGGGGAGGGAAGACCCAGTACTTC.

This chain joins TRBV10-3 and TRBJ2-5; TRBD2 is a possible D gene (6 bases). The germline CDR1 and CDR2 sequences are ENHRY and SYGVKD. V was clipped by 6 bases and J by 5 bases, with 13 bases between them. The CDR3 has 13 residues. CDR3 residues: CAISLGGTETQYF. CDR3 DNA sequence: TGTGCCATCAGCCTAGGAGGGACGGAGACCCAGTACTTC.

This clone was picked up a small number of times. The rearrangement uses TRBV28 and TRBJ1-5, with 9 bases aligning to TRBD1. This CDR3 has 16 residues. Germline CDR1 reads MDHEN; CDR2 reads SYDVKM. J was trimmed by 4 bases and V by 5 bases; bases with no gene match: 9. The DNA for the CDR3 is TGTGCCAGCAGTACGGTGGACAGGGGCCAGAATCAGCCCCAGCATTTT. Protein: CASSTVDRGQNQPQHF.

The chain couples TRBV27 to TRBJ1-1; the match to TRBD1 covers 12 bases. Germline values: CDR1 MNHEY, CDR2 SMNVEV (reference sequence). There are 17 residues in the CDR3. The junction had 16 bases not matched to a gene; V was cut back by 8 bases and J by 6 bases. CDR3 residues: CASARGDRGPLGAEAFF. The CDR3 DNA reads as TGTGCCAGCGCAAGAGGGGACAGGGGGCCTCTAGGCGCTGAAGCTTTCTTT.

This clone was found a few times. The gene calls are TRBV7-8 and TRBJ2-3; 7 bases match TRBD2. The germline V gene encodes CDR1 SGHVS and CDR2 FQNEAQ. This CDR3 has 18 amino acids. V lost 5 bases and J lost 1; bases outside the gene matches: 15. The CDR3 loop reads CASSPYRGTTGGTDTQYF. Written as DNA, the CDR3 is TGTGCCAGCAGCCCCTACCGGGGGACTACGGGGGGCACAGATACGCAGTATTTT.

This clone was found a few times. This sequence joins TRBV5-1 and TRBJ2-7; 7 positions match TRBD1. The CDR3 is 14 amino acids. CDR1 and CDR2 from the germline V gene are SGHRS and YFSETQ. V shed 0 bases, J shed 7 bases, and the junction held 7 bases outside the gene matches. The CDR3 protein is CASSLGAGGWEQYF. The CDR3, as DNA: TGCGCCAGCAGCTTGGGTGCAGGGGGTTGGGAGCAGTACTTC.

V is TRBV3-1 (or the pseudogene TRBV3-2) and J is TRBJ1-1, with D uncertain. The germline CDR1 and CDR2 sequences are LGHDT and YNNKEL (reference sequence). Between the trimmed V and J ends, which lost 2 bases and 1 base, there was a span of 11 bases. There are 15 residues in the CDR3. The DNA of the CDR3 is TGTGCCAGCAGCCAATCAGGTATGACGAACACTGAAGCTTTCTTT. Its translation: CASSQSGMTNTEAFF.

The chain is built from TRBV4-2 and TRBJ1-6; D is unclear. V was pared by 0 bases and J by 4 bases, with 13 bases between. CDR3 size: 17 residues. Per germline, CDR1 LGHNA and CDR2 YNFKEQ. The CDR3 sequence is CASSQDVPGDYNSPLHF. CDR3 nucleotides: TGTGCCAGCAGCCAAGATGTTCCGGGAGATTATAATTCACCCCTCCACTTT.

The V gene is TRBV3-1 (or the pseudogene TRBV3-2), the J gene TRBJ2-3; D may be TRBD1 (5 bases). Germline V gives CDR1 LGHDT, CDR2 YNNKEL (reference sequence). The CDR3 has 14 amino acids. The V and J ends lost 6 bases and 3 bases respectively, with 13 bases between them. CDR3 sequence (DNA): TGTGCCAGCAGGCTCCTAGGGGTTACAGATACGCAGTATTTT. Translation: CASRLLGVTDTQYF.

V usage is TRBV11-2 and J usage is TRBJ1-1; unclear D gene. Trimming took off 2 bases at V and 1 base at J, with 11 bases between the two ends. The CDR3 is made up of 15 amino acids. Germline V gives CDR1 SGHAT, CDR2 FQNNGV. This chain's CDR3 is CASSLQQFSNTEAFF. The DNA for the CDR3 is TGTGCCAGCAGCTTACAACAGTTCTCGAACACTGAAGCTTTCTTT.

This chain uses TRBV5-1 with TRBJ2-1, with D possibly being TRBD1 (5 bases). Between the trimmed V and J ends, which lost 3 bases and 5 bases, there was a span of 12 bases. Germline V gene lookup returns CDR1 SGHRS and CDR2 YFSETQ. CDR3 length: 14 residues. In DNA, the CDR3 is TGCGCCAGCAGCTATTCCACAGGAGACAATGAGCAGTTCTTC. The encoded protein is CASSYSTGDNEQFF.

This chain connects TRBV7-9 to TRBJ1-1; TRBD1 matches at 8 bases. Per the germline V gene, CDR1 is SEHNR and CDR2 is FQNEAQ (reference sequence). The CDR3 runs 16 residues. J lost 2 bases, V lost 4 bases, and 9 bases had no gene match. Here the CDR3 reads CASSSSRTGLNTEAFF. CDR3 bases: TGTGCCAGCAGCTCCTCTCGGACAGGGCTAAACACTGAAGCTTTCTTT.

The chain carries TRBV2 and TRBJ2-5; D might be TRBD1 (6 bases). The CDR3 sequence is 14 residues long. From germline, CDR1 is SNHLY and CDR2 FYNNEI. The V gene lost 1 base and the J gene lost 4 bases, with 10 bases spanning the gap. The CDR3: CASSEGAGVETQYF. CDR3 DNA: TGTGCCAGCAGTGAAGGGGCAGGGGTAGAGACCCAGTACTTC.

This chain links TRBV19 with TRBJ2-2, with D tentatively TRBD1 (5 bases). This CDR3 comprises 18 residues. CDR1 and CDR2 from the germline V gene are LNHDA and SQIVND (reference sequence). V dropped 6 bases and J dropped 4 bases, with 24 bases sitting between them. The CDR3 sequence is CASSRISRGNRFTGELFF. CDR3 coding DNA: TGTGCCAGTAGCCGGATCTCAAGGGGAAATCGTTTCACCGGGGAGCTGTTTTTT.